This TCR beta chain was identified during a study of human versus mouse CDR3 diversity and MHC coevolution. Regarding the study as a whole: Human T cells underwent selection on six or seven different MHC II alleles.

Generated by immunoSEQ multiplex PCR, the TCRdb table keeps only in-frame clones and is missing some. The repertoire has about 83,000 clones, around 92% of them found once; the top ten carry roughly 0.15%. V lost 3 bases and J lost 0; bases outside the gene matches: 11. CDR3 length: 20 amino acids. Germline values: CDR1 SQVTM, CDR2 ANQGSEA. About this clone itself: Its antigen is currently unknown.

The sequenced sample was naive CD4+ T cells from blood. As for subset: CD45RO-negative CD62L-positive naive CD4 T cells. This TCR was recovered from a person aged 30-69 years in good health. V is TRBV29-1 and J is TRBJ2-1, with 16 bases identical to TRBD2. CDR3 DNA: TGCAGCGTTGAGGGGACTCTCGGGACTAGCGGGAGGGACTCCTACAATGAGCAGTTCTTC. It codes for CSVEGTLGTSGRDSYNEQFF.